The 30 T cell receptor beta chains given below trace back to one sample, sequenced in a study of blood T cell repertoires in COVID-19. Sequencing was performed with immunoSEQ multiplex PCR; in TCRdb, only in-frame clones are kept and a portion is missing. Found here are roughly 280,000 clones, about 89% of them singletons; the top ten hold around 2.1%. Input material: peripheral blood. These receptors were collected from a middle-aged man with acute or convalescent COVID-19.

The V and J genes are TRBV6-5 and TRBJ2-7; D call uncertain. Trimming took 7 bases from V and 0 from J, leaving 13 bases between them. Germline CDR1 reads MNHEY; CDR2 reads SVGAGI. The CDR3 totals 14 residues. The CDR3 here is CASTPFPSSYEQYF. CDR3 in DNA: TGTGCCAGCACCCCATTCCCTAGCTCCTACGAGCAGTACTTC.

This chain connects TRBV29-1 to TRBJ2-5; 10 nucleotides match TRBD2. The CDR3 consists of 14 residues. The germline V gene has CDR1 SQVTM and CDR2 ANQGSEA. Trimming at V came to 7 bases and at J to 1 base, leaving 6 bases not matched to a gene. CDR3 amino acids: CSAERGGPQETQYF. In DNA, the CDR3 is TGCAGCGCCGAGCGGGGGGGGCCCCAAGAGACCCAGTACTTC.

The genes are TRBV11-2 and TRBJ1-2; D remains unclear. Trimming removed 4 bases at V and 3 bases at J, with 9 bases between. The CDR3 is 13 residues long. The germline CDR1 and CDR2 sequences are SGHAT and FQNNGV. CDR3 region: CASSSADYYGYTF. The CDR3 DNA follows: TGTGCCAGCAGCTCAGCCGACTACTATGGCTACACCTTC.

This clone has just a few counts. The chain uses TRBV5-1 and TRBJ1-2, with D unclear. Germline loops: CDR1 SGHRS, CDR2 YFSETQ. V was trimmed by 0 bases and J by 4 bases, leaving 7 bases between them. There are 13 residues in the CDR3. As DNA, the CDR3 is TGCGCCAGCAGCTTGGATACAGTCTATGGCTACACCTTC. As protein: CASSLDTVYGYTF.

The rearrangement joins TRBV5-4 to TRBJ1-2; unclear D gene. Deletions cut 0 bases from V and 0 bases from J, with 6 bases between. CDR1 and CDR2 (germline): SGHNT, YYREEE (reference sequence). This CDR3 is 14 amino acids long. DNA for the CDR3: TGTGCCAGCAGCTTGGACGGAGCTAACTATGGCTACACCTTC. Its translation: CASSLDGANYGYTF.

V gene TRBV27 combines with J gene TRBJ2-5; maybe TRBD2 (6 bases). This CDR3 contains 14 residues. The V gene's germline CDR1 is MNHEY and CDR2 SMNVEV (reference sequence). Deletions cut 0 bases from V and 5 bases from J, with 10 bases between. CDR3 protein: CASSLSWDWETQYF. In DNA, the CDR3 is TGTGCCAGCAGTTTATCCTGGGACTGGGAGACCCAGTACTTC.

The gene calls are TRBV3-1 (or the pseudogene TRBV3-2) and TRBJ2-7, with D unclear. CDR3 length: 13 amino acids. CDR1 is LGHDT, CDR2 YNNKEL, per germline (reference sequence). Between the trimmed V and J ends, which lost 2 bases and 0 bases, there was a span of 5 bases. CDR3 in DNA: TGTGCCAGCAGCCAACTTAGCTCCTACGAGCAGTACTTC. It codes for CASSQLSSYEQYF.

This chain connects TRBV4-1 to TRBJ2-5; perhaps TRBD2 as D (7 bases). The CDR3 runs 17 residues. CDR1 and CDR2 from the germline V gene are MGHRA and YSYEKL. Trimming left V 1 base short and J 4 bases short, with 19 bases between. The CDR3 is CASSQVLEGGPRETQYF. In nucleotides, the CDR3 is TGCGCCAGCAGCCAAGTTCTCGAGGGGGGGCCCCGAGAGACCCAGTACTTC.

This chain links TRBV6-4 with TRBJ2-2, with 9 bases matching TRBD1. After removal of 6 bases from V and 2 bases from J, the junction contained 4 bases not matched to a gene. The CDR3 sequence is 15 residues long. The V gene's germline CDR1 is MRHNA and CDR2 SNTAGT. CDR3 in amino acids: CASRQGAPNTGELFF. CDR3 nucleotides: TGTGCCAGCAGACAGGGGGCCCCCAACACCGGGGAGCTGTTTTTT.

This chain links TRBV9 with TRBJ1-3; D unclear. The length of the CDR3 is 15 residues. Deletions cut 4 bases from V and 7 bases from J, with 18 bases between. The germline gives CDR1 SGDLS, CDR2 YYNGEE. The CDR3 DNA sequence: TGTGCCAGCAGCCCTCGTCTGGCTCCCCAGAACACCATATATTTT. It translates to CASSPRLAPQNTIYF.

CDR3 bases: TGTGCCATCCACGATGGGGGACAGGGTACGACTGACTATGGCTACACCTTC. The encoded protein is CAIHDGGQGTTDYGYTF. The chain is built from TRBV10-3 and TRBJ1-2, with 9 bases that match TRBD1. The V segment lost 8 bases and the J segment 3 bases; nucleotides outside the gene matches: 16. The CDR3 is made up of 17 amino acids. Germline lookup yields CDR1 ENHRY and CDR2 SYGVKD.

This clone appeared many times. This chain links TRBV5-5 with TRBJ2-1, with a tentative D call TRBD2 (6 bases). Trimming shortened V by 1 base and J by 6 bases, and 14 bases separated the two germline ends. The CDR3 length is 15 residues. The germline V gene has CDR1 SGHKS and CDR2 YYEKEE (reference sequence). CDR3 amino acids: CASSLWTIVGNEQFF. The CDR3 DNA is TGTGCCAGCAGCTTGTGGACTATCGTCGGCAATGAGCAGTTCTTC.

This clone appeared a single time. The CDR3 region is CASSQDRTGLSGNTIYF. CDR3 nucleotide sequence: TGTGCCAGCAGCCAAGATCGGACAGGGCTTTCTGGAAACACCATATATTTT. V gene TRBV4-2 combines with J gene TRBJ1-3; 8 positions match TRBD1. CDR1 LGHNA and CDR2 YNFKEQ come from the germline V gene. The CDR3 spans 17 residues. The ends lost 0 bases at V and 1 base at J; junction bases unmatched: 5.

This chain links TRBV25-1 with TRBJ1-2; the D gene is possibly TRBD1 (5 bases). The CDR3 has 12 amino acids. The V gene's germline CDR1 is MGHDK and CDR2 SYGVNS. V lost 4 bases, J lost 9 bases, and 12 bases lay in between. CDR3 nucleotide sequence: TGTGCCAGCAGTGGGGACTTAGTTAGCTACACCTTC. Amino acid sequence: CASSGDLVSYTF.

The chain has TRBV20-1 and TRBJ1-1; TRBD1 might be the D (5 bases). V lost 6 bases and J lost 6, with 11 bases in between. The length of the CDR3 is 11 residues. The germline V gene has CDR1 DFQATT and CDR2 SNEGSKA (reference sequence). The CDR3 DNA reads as TGCAGTGCCCTCGGGGGGTCTGAAGCTTTCTTT. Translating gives CSALGGSEAFF.

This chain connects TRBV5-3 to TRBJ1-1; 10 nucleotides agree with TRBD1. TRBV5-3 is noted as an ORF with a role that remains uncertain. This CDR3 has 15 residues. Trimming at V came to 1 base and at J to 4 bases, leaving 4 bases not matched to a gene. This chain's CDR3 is CARSLRTGGSTEAFF. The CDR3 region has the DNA TGTGCCAGAAGCTTGCGGACAGGGGGGTCCACTGAAGCTTTCTTT.

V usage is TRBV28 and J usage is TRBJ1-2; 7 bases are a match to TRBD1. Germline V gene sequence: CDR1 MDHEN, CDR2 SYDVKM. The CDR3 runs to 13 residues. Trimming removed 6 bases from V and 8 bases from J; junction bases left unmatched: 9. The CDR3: CASRSGQNLGYTF. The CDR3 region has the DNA TGTGCCAGCAGATCGGGACAGAACTTAGGCTACACCTTC.

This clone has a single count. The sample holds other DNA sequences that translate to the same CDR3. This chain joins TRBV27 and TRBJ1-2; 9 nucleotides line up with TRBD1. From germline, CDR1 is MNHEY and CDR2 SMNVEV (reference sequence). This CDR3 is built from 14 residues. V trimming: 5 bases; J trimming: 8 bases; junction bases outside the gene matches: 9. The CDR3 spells CASSLRDRESGYTF. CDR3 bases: TGTGCCAGCAGTCTCCGGGACAGGGAGTCGGGCTACACCTTC.

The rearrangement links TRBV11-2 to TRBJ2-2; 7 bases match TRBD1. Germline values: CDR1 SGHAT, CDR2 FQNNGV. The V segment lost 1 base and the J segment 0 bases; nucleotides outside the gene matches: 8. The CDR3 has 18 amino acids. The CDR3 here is CASSLGVDRSANTGELFF. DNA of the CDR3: TGTGCCAGCAGCTTAGGGGTGGACAGGTCCGCGAACACCGGGGAGCTGTTTTTT.

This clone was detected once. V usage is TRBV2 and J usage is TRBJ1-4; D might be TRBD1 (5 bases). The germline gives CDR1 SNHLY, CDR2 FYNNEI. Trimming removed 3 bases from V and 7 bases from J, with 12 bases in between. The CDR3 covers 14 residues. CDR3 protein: CASSDMWGGEKLFF. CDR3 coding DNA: TGTGCCAGCAGTGATATGTGGGGGGGTGAAAAACTGTTTTTT.

DNA for the CDR3: TGTGCCAGTAGCCATAGAGGGCGGAACACTGAAGCTTTCTTT. It translates to CASSHRGRNTEAFF. The gene calls are TRBV19 and TRBJ1-1; the D is unclear. This CDR3 region has 14 residues. Trimming cost V 6 bases and J 1 base, with 12 bases left between them. Germline CDR1 LNHDA, CDR2 SQIVND (reference sequence).

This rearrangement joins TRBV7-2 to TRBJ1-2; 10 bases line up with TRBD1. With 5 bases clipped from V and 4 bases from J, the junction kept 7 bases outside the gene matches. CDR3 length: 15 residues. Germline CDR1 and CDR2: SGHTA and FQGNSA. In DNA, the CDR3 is TGTGCCAGCAGCCCATCCGGGACAGGGGTCTATGGCTACACCTTC. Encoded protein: CASSPSGTGVYGYTF.

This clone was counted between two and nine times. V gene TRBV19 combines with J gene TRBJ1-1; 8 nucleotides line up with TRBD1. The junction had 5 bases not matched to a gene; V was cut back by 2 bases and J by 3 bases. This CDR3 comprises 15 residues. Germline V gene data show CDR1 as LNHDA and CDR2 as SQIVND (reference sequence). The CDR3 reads CASSISRQGYTEAFF. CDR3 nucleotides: TGTGCCAGTAGTATAAGTCGACAGGGGTACACTGAAGCTTTCTTT.

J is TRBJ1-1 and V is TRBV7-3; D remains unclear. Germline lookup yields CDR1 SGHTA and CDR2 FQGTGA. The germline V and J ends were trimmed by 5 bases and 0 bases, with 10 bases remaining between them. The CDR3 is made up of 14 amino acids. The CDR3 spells CASSPGMVNTEAFF. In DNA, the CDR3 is TGTGCCAGCAGCCCGGGTATGGTGAACACTGAAGCTTTCTTT.

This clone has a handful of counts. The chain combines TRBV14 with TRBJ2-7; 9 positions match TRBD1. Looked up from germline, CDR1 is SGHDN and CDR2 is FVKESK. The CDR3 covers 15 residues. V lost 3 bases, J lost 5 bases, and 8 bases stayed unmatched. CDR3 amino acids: CASSQIPGQGNEQYF. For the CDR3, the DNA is TGTGCCAGCAGCCAGATTCCGGGACAGGGTAACGAGCAGTACTTC.

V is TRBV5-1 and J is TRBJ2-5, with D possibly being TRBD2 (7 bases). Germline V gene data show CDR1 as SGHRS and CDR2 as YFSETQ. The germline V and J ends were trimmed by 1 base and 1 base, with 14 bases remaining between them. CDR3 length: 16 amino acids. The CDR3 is CASSLKQGGAQETQYF. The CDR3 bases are TGCGCCAGCAGCTTGAAACAGGGAGGGGCCCAAGAGACCCAGTACTTC.

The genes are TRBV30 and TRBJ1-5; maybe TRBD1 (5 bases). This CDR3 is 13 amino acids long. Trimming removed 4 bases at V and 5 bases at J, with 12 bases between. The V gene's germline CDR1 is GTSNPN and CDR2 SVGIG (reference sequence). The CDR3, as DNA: TGTGCCTGGAATGGGGGGTTTGATCAGCCCCAGCATTTT. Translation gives CAWNGGFDQPQHF.

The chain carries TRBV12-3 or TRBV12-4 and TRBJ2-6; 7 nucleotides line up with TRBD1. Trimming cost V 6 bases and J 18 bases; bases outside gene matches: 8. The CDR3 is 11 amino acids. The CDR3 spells CASSNRQGPTF. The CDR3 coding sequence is TGTGCCAGCAGCAACAGACAGGGACCGACTTTC.

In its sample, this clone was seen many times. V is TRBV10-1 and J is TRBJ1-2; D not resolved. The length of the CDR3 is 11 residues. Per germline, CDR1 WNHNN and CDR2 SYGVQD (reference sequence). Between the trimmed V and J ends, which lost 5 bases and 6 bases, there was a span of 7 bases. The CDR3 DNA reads TGCGCCAGCAGTCGGGGAAATGGCTACACCTTC. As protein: CASSRGNGYTF.

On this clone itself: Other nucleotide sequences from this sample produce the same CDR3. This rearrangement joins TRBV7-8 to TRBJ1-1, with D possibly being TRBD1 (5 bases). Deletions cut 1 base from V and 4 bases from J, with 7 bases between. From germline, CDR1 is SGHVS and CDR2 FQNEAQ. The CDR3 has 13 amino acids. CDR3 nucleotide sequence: TGTGCCAGCAGCTTAGGGGGCGGCACTGAAGCTTTCTTT. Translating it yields CASSLGGGTEAFF.